These 29 T cell receptor beta chains came from one sample sequenced in a study of Tregs in tolerant kidney transplant recipients. Only in-frame clones appear in the TCRdb table, and some are missing; sequencing was by immunoSEQ multiplex PCR. Of 35,000 to 55,000 clones in the sample, roughly 89% are singletons; the top ten hold about 0.7%. The sequencing input was Tregs from blood. The receptors originated from a human donor in good health.

This sequence joins TRBV11-1 and TRBJ2-3; perhaps D is TRBD1 or TRBD2 (5 bases each). V was clipped by 7 bases and J by 5 bases, with 16 bases between them. CDR1 SGHAT and CDR2 FQDESV come from the germline V gene (reference sequence). This CDR3 has 14 residues. The CDR3 loop reads CASTSGAAGDTQYF. The CDR3 DNA reads as TGTGCCAGCACCTCCGGGGCGGCAGGAGATACGCAGTATTTT. The entire variable domain, with the rest obtained from reference TRBV11-1 and TRBJ2-3, is as follows: EAEVAQSPRYKITEKSQAVAFWCDPISGHATLYWYRQILGQGPELLVQFQDESVVDDSQLPKDRFSAERLKGVDSTLKIQPAELGDSAMYLCASTSGAAGDTQYFGPGTRLTVL.

J is TRBJ2-7 and V is TRBV7-9; 10 bases map to TRBD1. Germline lookup yields CDR1 SEHNR and CDR2 FQNEAQ (reference sequence). The CDR3 runs 14 residues. Germline trimming cut 3 bases from V and 6 bases from J; bases unmatched to any gene: 5. This CDR3 reads CASSLRDRGPEQYF. In DNA form, the CDR3 reads TGTGCCAGCAGCTTGAGGGACAGGGGTCCCGAGCAGTACTTC.

This sequence joins TRBV7-9 and TRBJ1-2; the D gene is possibly TRBD1 (6 bases). Per germline, CDR1 SEHNR and CDR2 FQNEAQ (reference sequence). Between the trimmed V and J ends, which lost 4 bases and 0 bases, there was a span of 21 bases. This CDR3 has 18 amino acids. The CDR3 nucleotides are TGTGCCAGCAGCTACATCGGGGGGCGTCGATACTCTAACTATGGCTACACCTTC. This codes for CASSYIGGRRYSNYGYTF.

This chain connects TRBV4-1 to TRBJ2-1; 8 positions agree with TRBD2. The junction had 8 bases not matched to a gene; V was cut back by 5 bases and J by 2 bases. Looked up from germline, CDR1 is MGHRA and CDR2 is YSYEKL. The CDR3 runs to 16 residues. CDR3 amino acids: CASSSSSLAAYNEQFF. CDR3 coding DNA: TGCGCCAGCAGCTCCTCCTCACTAGCGGCCTACAATGAGCAGTTCTTC.

V and J are TRBV9 and TRBJ2-1, with 9 positions matching TRBD1. J was trimmed by 2 bases and V by 4 bases; bases with no gene match: 4. Germline V gives CDR1 SGDLS, CDR2 YYNGEE. The CDR3 spans 15 residues. CDR3 in DNA: TGTGCCAGCAGCCCCCGACAGGGGGCCTACAATGAGCAGTTCTTC. Its protein product is CASSPRQGAYNEQFF. Full variable domain (outside the CDR3, taken from reference TRBV9 and TRBJ2-1): DSGVTQTPKHLITATGQRVTLRCSPRSGDLSVYWYQQSLDQGLQFLIQYYNGEERAKGNILERFSAQQFPDLHSELNLSSLELGDSALYFCASSPRQGAYNEQFFGPGTRLTVL.

V and J are TRBV30 and TRBJ1-1, with D perhaps matching TRBD1 (6 bases). Trimming stripped 5 bases from V and 12 bases from J, with 13 bases between. Germline values: CDR1 GTSNPN, CDR2 SVGIG (reference sequence). The CDR3 runs 10 residues. This CDR3 reads CAWGQLLTFF. The CDR3 DNA is TGTGCCTGGGGACAGCTTTTGACTTTCTTT.

The rearrangement joins TRBV19 to TRBJ1-2; 9 positions agree with TRBD1. CDR3 length: 16 amino acids. Germline V gene sequence: CDR1 LNHDA, CDR2 SQIVND (reference sequence). The V segment lost 4 bases and the J segment 3 bases; nucleotides outside the gene matches: 9. CDR3 sequence reads: CASSTSPGQGHYGYTF. CDR3 bases: TGTGCCAGTAGTACTTCACCGGGACAGGGACACTATGGCTACACCTTC. The entire variable domain, with the rest obtained from reference TRBV19 and TRBJ1-2, is as follows: DGGITQSPKYLFRKEGQNVTLSCEQNLNHDAMYWYRQDPGQGLRLIYYSQIVNDFQKGDIAEGYSVSREKKESFPLTVTSAQKNPTAFYLCASSTSPGQGHYGYTFGSGTRLTVV.

This sequence joins TRBV19 and TRBJ2-1; 9 nucleotides align to TRBD2. V lost 5 bases, J lost 4 bases, and 12 bases stayed unmatched. The CDR3 is 17 residues long. Germline V CDR1 and CDR2: LNHDA, SQIVND (reference sequence). CDR3 sequence reads: CASSSSGRHLRYNEQFF. The CDR3 bases are TGTGCCAGTAGTTCGAGCGGGAGGCACCTCCGATACAATGAGCAGTTCTTC.

This rearrangement joins TRBV7-9 to TRBJ1-2, with D possibly matching TRBD1 (5 bases). Germline V gene lookup returns CDR1 SEHNR and CDR2 FQNEAQ (reference sequence). This CDR3 has 12 amino acids. V lost 5 bases, J lost 8 bases, and 12 bases lay in between. CDR3 region: CASSAGIWGYTF. Here the CDR3 DNA reads TGTGCCAGCAGCGCAGGGATATGGGGCTACACCTTC.

The chain joins TRBV19 to TRBJ2-7; possible D gene TRBD2, 5 bases. V was trimmed by 4 bases and J by 0 bases, leaving 10 bases between them. The germline gives CDR1 LNHDA, CDR2 SQIVND (reference sequence). The length of the CDR3 is 14 residues. Written as DNA, the CDR3 is TGTGCCAGTAGTACCGGGGTGGCCTCCTACGAGCAGTACTTC. Amino acids: CASSTGVASYEQYF.

This clone was picked up one time. The V gene is TRBV2, the J gene TRBJ1-1; unclear D gene. This CDR3 comprises 16 residues. Per germline, CDR1 SNHLY and CDR2 FYNNEI. Deletions cut 6 bases from V and 8 bases from J, with 25 bases between. The CDR3 nucleotides read TGTGCCAGCAGCGACGGCCCGGGCAGGTGGACCGAAGAAGCTTTCTTT. It encodes CASSDGPGRWTEEAFF.

This chain connects TRBV5-1 to TRBJ2-1; tentatively, D is TRBD1 (5 bases). The CDR3 contains 15 residues. The ends were cut back, 4 bases at V and 9 bases at J, with 20 bases in the middle. The germline CDR1 and CDR2 sequences are SGHRS and YFSETQ. In nucleotides, the CDR3 is TGCGCCAGCAGCAAAACCAGGGATCTGCCGGGTGAGCAGTTCTTC. It translates to CASSKTRDLPGEQFF.

This chain uses TRBV13 with TRBJ2-7; the match to TRBD1 covers 9 bases. Trimming took 8 bases from V and 4 from J; bases not matched to a gene: 9. In germline, CDR1 is PRHDT, CDR2 FYEKMQ (reference sequence). The CDR3 covers 14 residues. In DNA form, the CDR3 reads TGTGCCAGCGCCCTCGGACAGGGGAAATACGAGCAGTACTTC. Translation: CASALGQGKYEQYF.

CDR3 DNA: TGCGCCAGCAGCCACCGGCATGACAGGATCTATCAGCCCCAGCATTTT. Translation: CASSHRHDRIYQPQHF. The chain couples TRBV4-1 to TRBJ1-5, with D perhaps TRBD1 (6 bases). V was pared by 3 bases and J by 5 bases, with 17 bases between. Germline V gives CDR1 MGHRA, CDR2 YSYEKL. This CDR3 comprises 16 residues.

This chain uses TRBV14 with TRBJ1-1; D is undetermined. Germline loops: CDR1 SGHDN, CDR2 FVKESK. This CDR3 spans 17 amino acids. Trimming cost V 1 base and J 1 base, with 16 bases left between them. Written as DNA, the CDR3 is TGTGCCAGCAGCCAAGGTTTTACAGATTACGAGAACACTGAAGCTTTCTTT. Its translation is CASSQGFTDYENTEAFF.

The J gene is TRBJ1-2, the V gene TRBV9; D gene unclear. The ends were cut back, 1 base at V and 4 bases at J, with 5 bases in the middle. The germline CDR1 and CDR2 sequences are SGDLS and YYNGEE. This CDR3 spans 12 amino acids. Here the CDR3 reads CASSVNFYGYTF. The CDR3 DNA reads as TGTGCCAGCAGCGTAAACTTCTATGGCTACACCTTC.

This chain uses TRBV4-1 with TRBJ2-2; TRBD2 might be the D (5 bases). CDR3 size: 13 residues. Trimming stripped 0 bases from V and 7 bases from J, with 6 bases between. The germline CDR1 and CDR2 sequences are MGHRA and YSYEKL. CDR3 region: CASSQDAGGELFF. CDR3 bases: TGCGCCAGCAGCCAAGATGCGGGCGGGGAGCTGTTTTTT.

The rearrangement links TRBV7-8 to TRBJ1-2, with D perhaps TRBD1 (5 bases). CDR3 size: 14 residues. Germline CDR1 and CDR2: SGHVS and FQNEAQ. V lost 0 bases and J lost 7, with 12 bases in between. In DNA, the CDR3 is TGTGCCAGCAGCTTAGCGGGGCAGGGTTTTGGCTACACCTTC. Translated: CASSLAGQGFGYTF.

V and J are TRBV7-9 and TRBJ2-3; no reliable D call. Per germline, CDR1 SEHNR and CDR2 FQNEAQ (reference sequence). The CDR3 is 15 amino acids. V shed 3 bases and J shed 2 bases, with 12 bases lying between them. The CDR3 DNA reads as TGTGCCAGCAGCTTTTTACCCCAGGCCACAGATACGCAGTATTTT. Residues: CASSFLPQATDTQYF.

The chain uses TRBV6-5 and TRBJ1-5; 8 bases map to TRBD1. Germline CDR1 MNHEY, CDR2 SVGAGI. The CDR3 runs 14 residues. With 5 bases clipped from V and 7 bases from J, the junction kept 7 bases outside the gene matches. Here the CDR3 reads CASSPDRARQPQHF. CDR3 in DNA: TGTGCCAGCAGTCCGGACAGGGCTCGGCAGCCCCAGCATTTT.

This clone was seen once. The chain has TRBV19 and TRBJ1-5, with no clear D. Germline CDR1 LNHDA, CDR2 SQIVND (reference sequence). V lost 4 bases, J lost 4 bases, and 8 bases lay in between. This CDR3 has 13 residues. For the CDR3, the DNA is TGTGCCAGTAGTAGTTCGGGAAATCAGCCCCAGCATTTT. It is translated as CASSSSGNQPQHF.

V and J are TRBV14 and TRBJ1-2; TRBD1 might be the D (6 bases). From germline, CDR1 is SGHDN and CDR2 FVKESK. Trimming stripped 0 bases from V and 6 bases from J, with 17 bases between. The length of the CDR3 is 16 residues. The CDR3 here is CASSQDIGRGWDGYTF. The CDR3 DNA follows: TGTGCCAGCAGCCAAGATATCGGCAGGGGATGGGATGGCTACACCTTC.

This chain joins TRBV30 and TRBJ2-4, with D perhaps TRBD1 (5 bases). The CDR3 consists of 15 residues. Trimming cost V 2 bases and J 3 bases, with 14 bases left between them. The germline gives CDR1 GTSNPN, CDR2 SVGIG (reference sequence). CDR3 in DNA: TGTGCCTGGAGTAGGGGTAGAGTGATCAAAAACATTCAGTACTTC. The encoded protein is CAWSRGRVIKNIQYF.

The rearrangement links TRBV6-5 to TRBJ1-1; D is undetermined. This CDR3 spans 14 amino acids. Deletions cut 4 bases from V and 11 bases from J, with 20 bases between. Per the germline V gene, CDR1 is MNHEY and CDR2 is SVGAGI. The CDR3 nucleotides read TGTGCCAGCAGTTCCCTACCGGCCCGGGCTGGGGCTTTCTTT. Protein: CASSSLPARAGAFF.

This chain joins TRBV6-6 and TRBJ1-5; D is ambiguous. Trimming stripped 7 bases from V and 3 bases from J, with 10 bases between. Germline CDR1 is MNHNY and CDR2 is SVGAGI (reference sequence). The length of the CDR3 is 13 residues. The DNA of the CDR3 is TGTGCCAGCATGCTTTCTCCCAATCAGCCCCAGCATTTT. The encoded protein is CASMLSPNQPQHF.

The rearrangement links TRBV15 to TRBJ2-7, with 11 bases fitting TRBD1. The germline V gene encodes CDR1 LNHNV and CDR2 YYDKDF (reference sequence). This CDR3 is built from 14 residues. With 3 bases clipped from V and 2 bases from J, the junction kept 0 bases outside the gene matches. In nucleotides, the CDR3 is TGTGCCACCAGCAGGGGACAGGGGGCCTACGAGCAGTACTTC. This codes for CATSRGQGAYEQYF.

This clone was observed a few times. The genes are TRBV19 and TRBJ1-2; tentative D call: TRBD1 (5 bases). Germline-derived CDR1 and CDR2 are LNHDA and SQIVND (reference sequence). Trimming pared 6 bases from V and 2 bases from J, leaving 10 bases between. The length of the CDR3 is 13 residues. The CDR3 sequence is CASSAGPNYGYTF. Here the CDR3 DNA reads TGTGCCAGTAGCGCAGGGCCCAACTATGGCTACACCTTC.

This clone was counted a few times. The rearrangement uses TRBV5-1 and TRBJ2-5; the D gene is possibly TRBD1 (8 bases). V lost 3 bases, J lost 5 bases, and 14 bases lay in between. The CDR3 consists of 14 residues. CDR1 and CDR2 (germline): SGHRS, YFSETQ. The CDR3 DNA sequence: TGCGCCAGCAGCTCACAGGGGGGGGTGGAGACCCAGTACTTC. This gives the protein CASSSQGGVETQYF.

The gene calls are TRBV7-9 and TRBJ1-5; D not certain. The CDR3 is made up of 14 amino acids. Per germline, CDR1 SEHNR and CDR2 FQNEAQ (reference sequence). The V end lost 4 bases, the J end lost 7 bases, and 14 bases lay between the germline ends. The CDR3 bases are TGTGCCAGCAGCTCGGGAGGAACGGGACAGCCCCAGCATTTT. Its translation: CASSSGGTGQPQHF.